A single sample is the source of the 2 T cell receptor beta chains below, sequenced in a study of T cells in localized non-small cell lung cancer. TCRdb keeps only in-frame clones here, not all; method: immunoSEQ multiplex PCR. In the table there are around 130,000 clones, around 90% of which are singletons. Sequencing used peripheral blood, obtained before any cancer treatment. Receptors were obtained from a female donor older than 55 with stage I lung adenocarcinoma.

This clone was detected only once. This chain joins TRBV7-2 and TRBJ2-7; 8 bases align to TRBD1. Germline loops: CDR1 SGHTA, CDR2 FQGNSA. Germline trimming cut 4 bases from V and 2 bases from J; bases unmatched to any gene: 4. The CDR3 has 14 amino acids. The CDR3 loop is CASSSYRGAYEQYF. The DNA of the CDR3 is TGTGCCAGCAGCTCATACAGGGGGGCCTACGAGCAGTACTTC.

V gene TRBV18 combines with J gene TRBJ2-2; the D gene is possibly TRBD2 (5 bases). CDR1 is KGHSH, CDR2 LQKENI, per germline. The V and J ends lost 3 bases and 7 bases respectively, with 15 bases between them. The CDR3 runs to 15 residues. In DNA form, the CDR3 reads TGTGCCAGCTCACCGAGCGGTTCTTTGGGCGGGGAGCTGTTTTTT. The encoded protein is CASSPSGSLGGELFF.